This TCR beta chain was sequenced for a study of cytomegalovirus exposure and HLA in healthy donors. Study-wide results and limits: Previous analysis showed most TCR beta V segments were productive about 87% or about 30% of the time. The listing of 150 to 200 TCR beta chains classed them as cytomegalovirus-associated.

As regards this clone: Its antigen is undetermined.

The germline V and J ends were trimmed by 4 bases and 7 bases, with 17 bases remaining between them. The CDR3 loop spans 14 amino acids. Looked up from germline, CDR1 is SGHRS and CDR2 is YFSETQ. The donors gave bone marrow, and they were healthy. The PCR employed 60 Vbeta primers together with 13 Jbeta primers. Clones were read by immunoSEQ multiplex PCR, and TCRdb kept only the in-frame ones, dropping some. The sample consists of approximately 120,000 clones, around 70% of them appearing once. Sample: PBMCs. The chain links TRBV5-1 to TRBJ1-1; D is ambiguous. The TCR comes from a woman in her seventies in good health and CMV-seropositive. The CDR3 sequence is CASSHIGEGFEAFF. Written as DNA, the CDR3 is TGCGCCAGCAGCCATATCGGTGAGGGATTTGAAGCTTTCTTT.